These 16 T cell receptor beta chains were sequenced from one sample in a study of T cell changes during pregnancy in multiple sclerosis. The method was immunoSEQ multiplex PCR; TCRdb's version includes in-frame clones alone and lacks a portion of them. The data contain fewer than 95,000 clones, approximately 94% of them seen just once; the ten biggest clones take up 2% to 2.5%. This specimen was peripheral blood, taken in the third trimester of pregnancy. The receptor source for this set is a female donor with multiple sclerosis, enrolled in a pregnancy study.

CDR3 bases: TGTGCCAGCAGTGGGGGCGGGAGTGTGGAGGAGACCCAGTACTTC. This encodes CASSGGGSVEETQYF. This sequence joins TRBV2 and TRBJ2-5; 7 bases are a match to TRBD2. Trimming took 4 bases from V and 5 from J; bases not matched to a gene: 10. CDR1 is SNHLY and CDR2 is FYNNEI in the germline V gene. The CDR3 sequence is 15 residues long. Full variable domain (missing parts from reference TRBV2 and TRBJ2-5): EPEVTQTPSHQVTQMGQEVILRCVPISNHLYFYWYRQILGQKVEFLVSFYNNEISEKSEIFDDQFSVERPDGSNFTLKIRSTKLEDSAMYFCASSGGGSVEETQYFGPGTRLLVL.

V and J are TRBV28 and TRBJ1-4; TRBD1 agrees at 7 bases. Germline V gives CDR1 MDHEN, CDR2 SYDVKM. The junction had 6 bases not matched to a gene; V was cut back by 5 bases and J by 3 bases. The CDR3 loop spans 15 amino acids. CDR3 region: CASSPIGTANEKLFF. The DNA for the CDR3 is TGTGCCAGCAGTCCAATCGGGACAGCTAATGAAAAACTGTTTTTT.

The chain's CDR3 is CASSLLGQGNEKLFF. The DNA for the CDR3 is TGCGCCAGCAGCCTCCTAGGACAGGGCAATGAAAAACTGTTTTTT. V gene TRBV4-1 combines with J gene TRBJ1-4, with 8 bases lining up with TRBD1. J lost 5 bases, V lost 4 bases, and 6 bases had no gene match. The CDR3 contains 15 residues. Looked up from germline, CDR1 is MGHRA and CDR2 is YSYEKL.

The CDR3 nucleotides are TGCGCCAGCAGCTTAACAGGGACCACTAATGAAAAACTGTTTTTT. Translated: CASSLTGTTNEKLFF. The rearrangement joins TRBV5-1 to TRBJ1-4, with D possibly TRBD1 on 6 matching bases. Trimming cost V 2 bases and J 2 bases, with 10 bases left between them. Germline V gene sequence: CDR1 SGHRS, CDR2 YFSETQ. The CDR3 covers 15 residues.

This chain links TRBV5-1 with TRBJ2-5; the D gene is possibly TRBD1 (6 bases). The V gene's germline CDR1 is SGHRS and CDR2 YFSETQ. The V gene lost 3 bases and the J gene lost 3 bases, with 18 bases spanning the gap. The length of the CDR3 is 16 residues. The CDR3 sequence: CASSWTEVRGKETQYF. As DNA, the CDR3 is TGCGCCAGCAGCTGGACAGAAGTTAGAGGAAAAGAGACCCAGTACTTC.

This clone was observed a handful of times. The chain couples TRBV28 to TRBJ1-5; tentatively, D is TRBD1 (5 bases). The CDR3 contains 15 residues. The germline V and J ends were trimmed by 6 bases and 4 bases, with 16 bases remaining between them. The germline gives CDR1 MDHEN, CDR2 SYDVKM. The CDR3 sequence is CASRLDTSSNQPQHF. The DNA for the CDR3 is TGTGCCAGCAGGTTGGACACTTCATCTAATCAGCCCCAGCATTTT.

The J gene is TRBJ2-1, the V gene TRBV30; 13 bases match TRBD2. The junction had 3 bases not matched to a gene; V was cut back by 3 bases and J by 10 bases. CDR1 is GTSNPN, CDR2 SVGIG, per germline (reference sequence). The CDR3 has 13 amino acids. The CDR3 loop is CAWRLAGGREQFF. The CDR3 DNA is TGTGCCTGGAGACTAGCGGGAGGGCGCGAGCAGTTCTTC. Filled out from reference TRBV30 and TRBJ2-1, the complete variable domain reads SQTIHQWPATLVQPVGSPLSLECTVEGTSNPNLYWYRQAAGRGLQLLFYSVGIGQISSEVPQNLSASRPQDRQFILSSKKLLLSDSGFYLCAWRLAGGREQFFGPGTRLTVL.

This clone has only one observation. The chain combines TRBV25-1 with TRBJ2-1; D is perhaps TRBD1 (6 bases). Germline V gene data show CDR1 as MGHDK and CDR2 as SYGVNS. This CDR3 comprises 13 residues. The ends were cut back, 4 bases at V and 2 bases at J, with 6 bases in the middle. Written as DNA, the CDR3 is TGTGCCAGCAGTGCAGGGGCCTACAATGAGCAGTTCTTC. It encodes CASSAGAYNEQFF.

This sequence joins TRBV4-1 and TRBJ2-1; 13 nucleotides align to TRBD2. Trimming cost V 1 base and J 1 base; bases outside gene matches: 7. Germline CDR1 and CDR2: MGHRA and YSYEKL. This CDR3 region has 19 residues. Here the CDR3 reads CASSQGWTSGSESYNEQFF. Here the CDR3 DNA reads TGCGCCAGCAGCCAAGGCTGGACTAGCGGGAGTGAATCCTACAATGAGCAGTTCTTC.

J is TRBJ1-2 and V is TRBV2; 8 positions match TRBD1. This CDR3 spans 13 amino acids. CDR1 is SNHLY, CDR2 FYNNEI, per germline. V trimming: 9 bases; J trimming: 5 bases; junction bases outside the gene matches: 8. In DNA, the CDR3 is TGTGCCAGTTTTACCGGGACAGGATATGGCTACACCTTC. This codes for CASFTGTGYGYTF.

The chain links TRBV5-6 to TRBJ2-7; the D gene is possibly TRBD1 (6 bases). The CDR3 is 11 amino acids. Looked up from germline, CDR1 is SGHDT and CDR2 is YYEEEE. The V end was cut by 4 bases, the J end by 7 bases, with 9 bases between. The CDR3 DNA sequence: TGTGCCAGCAGCCCCCAGGGGGAGCAGTACTTC. It yields the protein CASSPQGEQYF.

This rearrangement joins TRBV30 to TRBJ2-7, with D maybe TRBD1 (5 bases). The CDR3 is 12 amino acids. The V gene's germline CDR1 is GTSNPN and CDR2 SVGIG (reference sequence). V shed 5 bases and J shed 3 bases, with 11 bases lying between them. In DNA, the CDR3 is TGTGCCTGGGGACAACAAGACTACGAGCAGTACTTC. Its protein product is CAWGQQDYEQYF.

This clone has only a few counts. The chain employs TRBV9 and TRBJ2-1; tentatively, D is TRBD2 (5 bases). Germline CDR1 and CDR2: SGDLS and YYNGEE. V was shortened by 0 bases and J by 2 bases, with 12 bases between the two germline ends. The CDR3 totals 16 residues. This CDR3 is CASSVDAGIPYNEQFF. For the CDR3, the DNA is TGTGCCAGCAGCGTAGACGCCGGGATTCCCTACAATGAGCAGTTCTTC. Based on the CDR3 plus reference TRBV9 and TRBJ2-1, the full variable domain is DSGVTQTPKHLITATGQRVTLRCSPRSGDLSVYWYQQSLDQGLQFLIQYYNGEERAKGNILERFSAQQFPDLHSELNLSSLELGDSALYFCASSVDAGIPYNEQFFGPGTRLTVL.

The gene calls are TRBV7-2 and TRBJ2-6, with 8 bases lining up with TRBD1. The CDR3 sequence is 15 residues long. V dropped 7 bases and J dropped 2; count of bases not matched to a gene: 4. Germline V lookup: CDR1 SGHTA, CDR2 FQGNSA. CDR3 loop: CASTTGGPGANVLTF. CDR3 in DNA: TGTGCCAGCACTACAGGGGGGCCTGGGGCCAACGTCCTGACTTTC.

This chain uses TRBV9 with TRBJ2-3; TRBD2 aligns across 7 bases. Losses at the gene ends were 4 bases for V and 4 bases for J; bases not matched to a gene: 12. Germline lookup yields CDR1 SGDLS and CDR2 YYNGEE. The CDR3 covers 16 residues. The CDR3 DNA follows: TGTGCCAGCAGCCCCGGAGGCGGGAGTCCTGCAGATACGCAGTATTTT. Its protein is CASSPGGGSPADTQYF.

The table lists this clone with a few counts. This chain connects TRBV7-2 to TRBJ2-3, with TRBD2 matching 11 bases. CDR3 size: 17 residues. J lost 2 bases, V lost 4 bases, and 8 bases had no gene match. Looked up from germline, CDR1 is SGHTA and CDR2 is FQGNSA. Written as DNA, the CDR3 is TGTGCCAGCAGCTCCTTAGCGGGAGGGCTCCTCACAGATACGCAGTATTTT. The encoded protein is CASSSLAGGLLTDTQYF.